The 20 T cell receptor beta chains reported below all come from one sample, sequenced in a study of immune heterogeneity within non-small cell lung tumors. TCR beta CDR3 amplification used multiplex PCR with 32 V and 13 J primers. TCRdb reprocessed the multiplex PCR reads with MiXCR, giving one entry per CDR3 protein. The sample has approximately 11,000 distinct CDR3 sequences, approximately 21% seen once; the top ten hold more than 3%. Genomic DNA extracted from bulk tumor tissue served as template. A total of 600 ng was used per sample. Several biopsies were collected from each primary tumor during surgery. They were spaced as far apart as possible within the tumor mass. Those enrolled were patients newly diagnosed with untreated non-small cell lung cancer and undergoing curative surgery. The specimen was lung tumor tissue. The receptors shown here come from a man aged 60-69 years with non-small cell lung cancer.

The V call is TRBV5-1, the J call TRBJ2-1; weak D call: TRBD2 (6 bases). The germline V and J ends were trimmed by 0 bases and 1 base, with 20 bases remaining between them. The CDR3 length is 19 residues. Germline V gene lookup returns CDR1 SGHRS and CDR2 YFSETQ. The CDR3 nucleotides are TGCGCCAGCAGCTTGGGGGTTTGGTGGGGACTCTCTTCCTACAATGAGCAGTTCTTC. Amino acids: CASSLGVWWGLSSYNEQFF. The entire variable domain, with the rest obtained from reference TRBV5-1 and TRBJ2-1, is as follows: KAGVTQTPRYLIKTRGQQVTLSCSPISGHRSVSWYQQTPGQGLQFLFEYFSETQRNKGNFPGRFSGRQFSNSRSEMNVSTLELGDSALYLCASSLGVWWGLSSYNEQFFGPGTRLTVL.

This clonotype is classed as medium-sized. The V call is TRBV27, the J call TRBJ1-2; 8 bases align to TRBD1. The CDR3 sequence is 14 residues long. Germline V gene data show CDR1 as MNHEY and CDR2 as SMNVEV (reference sequence). J was trimmed by 6 bases and V by 4 bases; bases with no gene match: 7. CDR3 nucleotide sequence: TGTGCCAGCAGTTCCCTCGGACAGGGCGATGGCTACACCTTC. Translated, it gives CASSSLGQGDGYTF.

Sample share makes this clonotype medium-sized. The CDR3: CASSRRPGQGFTDTQYF. The CDR3 bases are TGTGCCAGCAGTCGCCGTCCGGGACAGGGGTTCACAGATACGCAGTATTTT. This chain connects TRBV6-2 or TRBV6-3 to TRBJ2-3; 10 nucleotides match TRBD1. The CDR3 sequence is 17 residues long. The germline gives CDR1 MNHEY, CDR2 SVGEGT. After removal of 5 bases from V and 2 bases from J, the junction contained 10 bases not matched to a gene.

This clonotype came up a few times. In nucleotides, the CDR3 is TGTGCCAGCAGCCCAATTTACGGACAGGGTGGAGCGGGAAAAACCGGGGAGCTGTTTTTT. Translated: CASSPIYGQGGAGKTGELFF. The chain is built from TRBV7-9 and TRBJ2-2, with D possibly TRBD1 on 8 matching bases. This CDR3 contains 20 residues. V lost 5 bases to trimming and J lost 5 bases, with 30 bases between them. Germline assignment: CDR1 SEHNR and CDR2 FQNEAQ (reference sequence).

This clonotype is labeled as medium-sized. At one of its ends the junction is not consistent with the germline gene, which may arise from a read error. The genes are TRBV5-1 and TRBJ1-2, with TRBD1 matching over 8 bases. This CDR3 comprises 12 residues. The germline CDR1 and CDR2 sequences are SGHRS and YFSETQ. As DNA, the CDR3 is TGCGCCAGCAGGTCCGGACAGGGAACCCTCTCCTTC. Translation gives CASRSGQGTLSF.

CDR3 sequence (DNA): TGTGCCAGCAGCTTGGATACGGGATCGGCGGCATCCCACGAGCAGTACTTC. Translated: CASSLDTGSAASHEQYF. This sequence joins TRBV5-8 and TRBJ2-7; tentatively, D is TRBD2 (5 bases). Germline-derived CDR1 and CDR2 are SGHTS and YDEGEE. The CDR3 length is 17 residues. Trimming pared 0 bases from V and 5 bases from J, leaving 21 bases between.

A remark on this clonotype: This may stem from a read error, because a much larger clone lies one nucleotide away. The rearrangement links TRBV30 to TRBJ1-2, with D hard to call. V lost 1 base, J lost 7 bases, and 19 bases lay in between. This CDR3 is 15 amino acids long. Germline CDR1 GTSNPN, CDR2 SVGIG (reference sequence). The CDR3 region is CAWSGNTPGGGGYTF. In DNA form, the CDR3 reads TGTGCCTGGAGTGGGAATACACCGGGAGGAGGTGGCTACACCTTC.

By share of the sample, this clonotype is medium-sized. The chain combines TRBV28 with TRBJ1-3, with TRBD1 as a possible D gene (6 bases). Trimming took off 6 bases at V and 0 bases at J, with 18 bases between the two ends. The CDR3 consists of 17 residues. CDR1 and CDR2 from the germline V gene are MDHEN and SYDVKM. CDR3 in DNA: TGTGCCAGCAGATACGCCCGAGGGGGGGGCTCTGGAAACACCATATATTTT. Amino acid sequence: CASRYARGGGSGNTIYF.

This clonotype counts as medium-sized. The CDR3 coding sequence is TGTGCCAGCAGTTTATCCCAGGGGGTAGCCAATCAGCCCCAGCATTTT. This translates into CASSLSQGVANQPQHF. The gene calls are TRBV27 and TRBJ1-5; 7 positions agree with TRBD1. Unmatched junction bases numbered 5, after V lost 0 bases and J lost 3 bases. The germline gives CDR1 MNHEY, CDR2 SMNVEV (reference sequence). The CDR3 has 16 amino acids.

This clonotype is medium-sized. The chain employs TRBV2 and TRBJ2-7; tentative D call: TRBD2 (6 bases). V was clipped by 4 bases and J by 7 bases, with 11 bases between them. This CDR3 is 12 amino acids long. In germline, CDR1 is SNHLY, CDR2 FYNNEI. CDR3 nucleotide sequence: TGTGCCAGCAGTGGGGACGGGGGAGAGCAGTACTTC. Translating gives CASSGDGGEQYF.

The DNA for the CDR3 is TGTGCCAGCAGCGTAGATACCGCCCCAGGTTCACCCCTCCACTTT. It codes for CASSVDTAPGSPLHF. The chain links TRBV9 to TRBJ1-6, with D hard to call. The V gene's germline CDR1 is SGDLS and CDR2 YYNGEE. The CDR3 loop spans 15 amino acids. Trimming shortened V by 0 bases and J by 9 bases, and 13 bases separated the two germline ends. The whole variable domain, filled in from reference TRBV9 and TRBJ1-6, reads DSGVTQTPKHLITATGQRVTLRCSPRSGDLSVYWYQQSLDQGLQFLIQYYNGEERAKGNILERFSAQQFPDLHSELNLSSLELGDSALYFCASSVDTAPGSPLHFGNGTRLTVT.

This clonotype appeared a few times. J is TRBJ2-2 and V is TRBV7-9; D gene uncertain. In germline, CDR1 is SEHNR, CDR2 FQNEAQ (reference sequence). This CDR3 spans 16 amino acids. The V end was cut by 6 bases, the J end by 1 base, with 15 bases between. CDR3 nucleotide sequence: TGTGCCAGCAGTCTCCTAAGTTCCGAGAACACCGGGGAGCTGTTTTTT. It yields the protein CASSLLSSENTGELFF.

Relative to its sample, this clonotype is medium-sized. This CDR3 is CSVASPDSNQPQHF. The CDR3 DNA follows: TGCAGCGTTGCCAGCCCTGATAGCAATCAGCCCCAGCATTTT. V gene TRBV29-1 combines with J gene TRBJ1-5, with D uncertain. V lost 4 bases, J lost 0 bases, and 10 bases lay in between. Germline CDR1 reads SQVTM; CDR2 reads ANQGSEA. CDR3 size: 14 residues.

This clonotype was counted a single time. This chain uses TRBV28 with TRBJ2-3; possibly TRBD2 for D (5 bases). This CDR3 is 13 amino acids long. Trimming cost V 7 bases and J 6 bases, with 14 bases left between them. Germline V gene sequence: CDR1 MDHEN, CDR2 SYDVKM. CDR3 residues: CASTLHGVDTQYF. The CDR3 nucleotides read TGTGCCAGCACACTCCACGGGGTCGATACGCAGTATTTT. The whole variable domain, remainder taken from reference TRBV28 and TRBJ2-3, is DVKVTQSSRYLVKRTGEKVFLECVQDMDHENMFWYRQDPGLGLRLIYFSYDVKMKEKGDIPEGYSVSREKKERFSLILESASTNQTSMYLCASTLHGVDTQYFGPGTRLTVL.

Points on this clonotype: This may come from a read error, since a much larger clone is one base off. The CDR3 DNA reads TGCAGTGCTAGAGATCTGGCTAGCGGTACCTACGTGCAGTACTTC. This translates into CSARDLASGTYVQYF. The chain combines TRBV20-1 with TRBJ2-7; TRBD2 matches 7 bases. The CDR3 covers 15 residues. Germline V gene lookup returns CDR1 DFQATT and CDR2 SNEGSKA (reference sequence).

This clonotype came up many times. V gene TRBV3-1 combines with J gene TRBJ2-7; 7 bases match TRBD1. The CDR3 consists of 14 residues. Trimming at V came to 1 base and at J to 5 bases, leaving 5 bases not matched to a gene. From germline, CDR1 is LGHDT and CDR2 YNNKEL (reference sequence). The CDR3 protein is CASSQGVQGNEQYF. The CDR3 DNA follows: TGTGCCAGCAGCCAAGGCGTACAGGGGAACGAGCAGTACTTC.

This clonotype was detected a few times. V and J are TRBV20-1 and TRBJ2-5; a possible D gene is TRBD1 (6 bases). The V gene's germline CDR1 is DFQATT and CDR2 SNEGSKA (reference sequence). This CDR3 region has 13 residues. Trimming cost V 2 bases and J 4 bases, with 11 bases left between them. CDR3 protein: CSARTQGGETQYF. The CDR3 DNA reads as TGCAGTGCTAGAACACAGGGCGGAGAGACCCAGTACTTC.

This clonotype was detected ten times or more. The chain joins TRBV5-1 to TRBJ1-1; TRBD1 might be the D (5 bases). CDR1 and CDR2 (germline): SGHRS, YFSETQ. This CDR3 spans 15 amino acids. Trimming took 2 bases from V and 5 from J, leaving 16 bases between them. DNA for the CDR3: TGCGCCAGCAGCTTAGGCGGGGAGGGGAGTACTGAAGCTTTCTTT. It is translated as CASSLGGEGSTEAFF. Filled out from reference TRBV5-1 and TRBJ1-1, the complete variable domain reads KAGVTQTPRYLIKTRGQQVTLSCSPISGHRSVSWYQQTPGQGLQFLFEYFSETQRNKGNFPGRFSGRQFSNSRSEMNVSTLELGDSALYLCASSLGGEGSTEAFFGQGTRLTVV.

V usage is TRBV30 and J usage is TRBJ1-2, with D perhaps TRBD1 (5 bases). Germline CDR1 and CDR2: GTSNPN and SVGIG (reference sequence). V lost 3 bases and J lost 6, with 20 bases in between. The CDR3 consists of 15 residues. The CDR3 spells CAWRAPPGPGNGYTF. The CDR3 nucleotides read TGTGCCTGGAGGGCGCCGCCAGGGCCGGGTAATGGCTACACCTTC.

This clonotype counts as medium-sized. This chain connects TRBV20-1 to TRBJ1-3; 8 positions match TRBD1. The CDR3 runs 13 residues. Germline V gives CDR1 DFQATT, CDR2 SNEGSKA (reference sequence). Trimming took 3 bases from V and 7 from J; bases not matched to a gene: 5. The CDR3: CSARDRAGNTIYF. CDR3 bases: TGCAGTGCTAGGGACAGGGCCGGCAACACCATATATTTT.